This is a list of T cell receptor beta chains from one sample in a study of shared clonotypes between healthy human individuals. The table came from immunoSEQ multiplex PCR; TCRdb's copy has only in-frame clones and leaves some out. The table has around 1.5 million clones, approximately 98% seen once. The sequencing sample was made of naive CD4+ T cells sorted from blood. These receptors came from a young man in good health. The CDR3 runs from the conserved cysteine through the conserved F or W. The D gene is left open where the match is weak. Clone size is stated in some rows and not others, as once, few, many or a class when expanded.

v_gene	j_gene	abundance	d_gene	CDR3nt	CDR3aa
TRBV4-2	TRBJ2-3	-	-	TGTGCCAGCAGCTACCGCCCCCCGACGTACGAATTTCCAGATACGCAGTATTTT	CASSYRPPTYEFPDTQYF
TRBV28	TRBJ1-1	-	TRBD1	TGTGCCAGCAGTCCTACAGGGGCGAACACTGAAGCTTTCTTT	CASSPTGANTEAFF
TRBV2	TRBJ1-2	-	-	TGTGCCAGCAAGGAAGGCTACACCTTC	CASKEGYTF
TRBV7-2	TRBJ2-7	-	TRBD2	TGTGCCAGCAGCCATGACGGCGGGAGTCGGACCTACGAGCAGTACTTC	CASSHDGGSRTYEQYF
TRBV2	TRBJ1-5	-	-	TGTGCCAGCAGTGGATTGGGACCGCTCAATCAGCCCCAGCATTTT	CASSGLGPLNQPQHF
TRBV5-1	TRBJ2-6	-	TRBD2	TGCGCCAGCAGCTTGGTTGCCCAGCTAGCGGGAGTCGCTGGGGCCAACGTCCTGACTTTC	CASSLVAQLAGVAGANVLTF
TRBV29-1	TRBJ1-2	-	-	TGCAGCGTTGACGATGGCTACACCTTC	CSVDDGYTF
TRBV7-8	TRBJ2-7	once	TRBD2	TGTGCCAGCAGCAAGACTAGCGGGAGGATAACCTACGAGCAGTACTTC	CASSKTSGRITYEQYF
TRBV5-1	TRBJ2-2	-	-	TGCGCCAGCAGCCTGGGGGACTTTAACACCGGGGAGCTGTTTTTT	CASSLGDFNTGELFF
TRBV6-4	TRBJ2-1	-	-	TGTGCCAGCAGTGACTCGGGGAAGGAAGGGGACAATGAGCAGTTCTTC	CASSDSGKEGDNEQFF
TRBV18	TRBJ2-3	-	-	TGTGCCAGCTCATCAGAAATCACAAAGACAGATACGCAGTATTTT	CASSSEITKTDTQYF
TRBV18	TRBJ1-2	once	TRBD1	TGTGCCAGCTCCCCAGGACAGGGGGTGTTGGAAGGCTACACCTTC	CASSPGQGVLEGYTF
TRBV6-5	TRBJ2-3	-	-	TGTGCCAGCAGTTTTAGGTGGGAGCGGGCAGATACGCAGTATTTT	CASSFRWERADTQYF
TRBV15	TRBJ2-5	-	TRBD2	TGTGCCACCAGCAGAGATCTTAATGTTTACGCGGGGGTGTACCAAGAGACCCAGTACTTC	CATSRDLNVYAGVYQETQYF
TRBV5-5	TRBJ1-2	-	TRBD1	TGTGCCAGCAGCTTGGCCGGTGGGACAGGGATTTTCTATGGCTACACCTTC	CASSLAGGTGIFYGYTF
TRBV7-2	TRBJ2-1	once	-	TGTGCCAGCAGCCTAACTAACCAGGGCTACAATGAGCAGTTCTTC	CASSLTNQGYNEQFF
TRBV7-2	TRBJ1-4	once	TRBD1	TGTGCCAGCAGCTTAACGGGACAGCCTAATGAAAAACTGTTTTTT	CASSLTGQPNEKLFF
TRBV6-4	TRBJ1-2	-	-	TGTGCCAGCAGTAACCCGACAGGAGACTATGATGGCTACACCTTC	CASSNPTGDYDGYTF
TRBV7-2	TRBJ2-1	-	TRBD2	TGTGCCAGCAGCGGTCGGACTAGCTTCTACAATGAGCAGTTCTTC	CASSGRTSFYNEQFF
TRBV19	TRBJ2-1	-	TRBD2	TGTGCCAGTAGGCCCTGGGAGCGGGACTACAATGAGCAGTTCTTC	CASRPWERDYNEQFF
TRBV5-1	TRBJ1-4	once	TRBD1	TGCGCCAGCAGCTACATCGGGACAGGCACTGAAAAACTGTTTTTT	CASSYIGTGTEKLFF
TRBV5-4	TRBJ2-5	-	-	TGTGCCAGCAGCCCAGGCGGGTACCAAGAGACCCAGTACTTC	CASSPGGYQETQYF
TRBV7-2	TRBJ2-5	-	-	TGTGCCAGCAGCTTGGCGGTTAGGGAGACCCAGTACTTC	CASSLAVRETQYF
TRBV5-5	TRBJ2-7	-	TRBD1	TGTGCCAGCACCGGCGGGACAGGGGGCTACGAGCAGTACTTC	CASTGGTGGYEQYF
TRBV2	TRBJ2-7	-	-	TGTGCCAGCAGCGATGACCTACCTGCGAGCGAGCAGTACTTC	CASSDDLPASEQYF
TRBV6-1	TRBJ1-2	-	-	TGTGCCAGCAGTGAATTGGGGACTAACTATGGCTACACCTTC	CASSELGTNYGYTF
TRBV4-1	TRBJ2-3	-	-	TGCGCCAGCAGCCAAGATCGCGGGACGGTCTCTAGCACAGATACGCAGTATTTT	CASSQDRGTVSSTDTQYF
TRBV7-2	TRBJ2-1	-	-	TGTGCCAGCAGCCCGGGACCCACGGAAGAGCAGTTCTTC	CASSPGPTEEQFF
TRBV5-4	TRBJ2-7	once	TRBD2	TGTGCCAGCAGTTCTAAGGGACTAAAATACGAGCAGTACTTC	CASSSKGLKYEQYF
TRBV27	TRBJ2-4	-	TRBD2	TGTGCCAGCAGCGCCCGGGGGGTCAAAAACATTCAGTACTTC	CASSARGVKNIQYF
TRBV7-6	TRBJ2-1	-	TRBD2	TGTGCCAGCAGCTTAGGACTAGCGGGAGGGGGTGAGCAGTTCTTC	CASSLGLAGGGEQFF
TRBV25-1	TRBJ2-5	-	TRBD2	TGTGCCAGCAGTGAGTTTTCCGGCCTAGCGGGACGGGAGACCCAGTACTTC	CASSEFSGLAGRETQYF
TRBV28	TRBJ1-5	-	TRBD1	TGTGCCAGCAGTTCCGGGACAGGGCGTAATCAGCCCCAGCATTTT	CASSSGTGRNQPQHF